The sequence of this T cell receptor beta chain was determined in a study of blood T cell repertoires in COVID-19. V was pared by 1 base and J by 1 base, with 11 bases between. This CDR3 is 16 amino acids long. Germline CDR1 is SNHLY and CDR2 is FYNNEI. Study members were between roughly 18 and 89 years old and lived in some 26 US regions. Participants were placed into cohorts based on the clinical history they reported. In the original workflow: Nucleated cell counts were estimated from reference gene primer amplification. The table came from immunoSEQ multiplex PCR; TCRdb's copy has only in-frame clones and leaves some out. That table gives V, J and clone size, and the DNA gave D and trimming. This table holds a few hundred thousand clones, 70% to 90% found once.

This clonotype was sampled from a woman between 45 and 60 years old who had recovered from COVID-19. Input material: PBMCs or T cells enriched from blood (not recorded which). The chain employs TRBV2 and TRBJ1-3; D gene uncertain. Here the CDR3 DNA reads TGTGCCAGCAGTGAAGAGGCGGCCGCGTCTGGAAACACCATATATTTT. As protein: CASSEEAAASGNTIYF.